Listed here are 7 T cell receptor beta chains from one sample, sequenced in a study of blood T cell repertoires in COVID-19. Only in-frame clones appear in the TCRdb table, and some are missing; sequencing was by immunoSEQ multiplex PCR. The repertoire holds roughly 360,000 clones, with over 75% as singletons. The specimen sequenced was PBMCs or T cells enriched from blood (not recorded which). All receptors come from a woman under 40 with acute COVID-19.

The V call is TRBV18, the J call TRBJ1-2; 7 bases map to TRBD1. Germline V gives CDR1 KGHSH, CDR2 LQKENI. After removal of 6 bases from V and 0 bases from J, the junction contained 4 bases not matched to a gene. The CDR3 contains 14 residues. In DNA form, the CDR3 reads TGTGCCAGCTCCCGGGACAGTCCTAACTATGGCTACACCTTC. Its translation: CASSRDSPNYGYTF.

The V and J genes are TRBV29-1 and TRBJ2-1; 9 nucleotides align to TRBD1. V lost 6 bases, J lost 7 bases, and 10 bases stayed unmatched. The CDR3 is 14 amino acids. Germline-derived CDR1 and CDR2 are SQVTM and ANQGSEA. The CDR3 nucleotides are TGCAGCGTCTCGGGACAGGGAGGGAGGAATGAGCAGTTCTTC. It is translated as CSVSGQGGRNEQFF.

The chain carries TRBV6-1 and TRBJ2-6; 7 bases match TRBD2. V lost 2 bases and J lost 0; bases outside the gene matches: 7. Germline V gene sequence: CDR1 MNHNS, CDR2 SASEGT. The CDR3 is 18 amino acids. The CDR3 region is CASSEPRGGTSGANVLTF. The CDR3 DNA is TGTGCCAGCAGTGAACCACGGGGAGGGACCTCTGGGGCCAACGTCCTGACTTTC.

The chain is built from TRBV3-1 (or the pseudogene TRBV3-2) and TRBJ2-7, with 10 bases that match TRBD1. Germline assignment: CDR1 LGHDT and CDR2 YNNKEL (reference sequence). V dropped 3 bases and J dropped 9; count of bases not matched to a gene: 2. The CDR3 has 12 amino acids. The CDR3 region is CASSQGQGMQYF. CDR3 bases: TGTGCCAGCAGCCAGGGACAGGGGATGCAGTACTTC.

The V and J genes are TRBV3-1 (or the pseudogene TRBV3-2) and TRBJ2-2, with D perhaps matching TRBD2 (6 bases). The length of the CDR3 is 17 residues. V dropped 1 base and J dropped 4 bases, with 16 bases sitting between them. CDR1 is LGHDT and CDR2 is YNNKEL in the germline V gene (reference sequence). CDR3 protein: CASSQGLGGNPTGELFF. DNA of the CDR3: TGTGCCAGCAGCCAAGGTTTGGGGGGAAACCCCACCGGGGAGCTGTTTTTT.

In its sample, this clone was seen once. The chain uses TRBV30 and TRBJ1-2, with 9 bases that match TRBD1. Trimming cost V 0 bases and J 3 bases; bases outside gene matches: 5. In germline, CDR1 is GTSNPN, CDR2 SVGIG (reference sequence). This CDR3 comprises 15 residues. Here the CDR3 reads CAWSVGQGPYYGYTF. CDR3 in DNA: TGTGCCTGGAGTGTGGGACAGGGACCCTACTATGGCTACACCTTC.

This chain connects TRBV20-1 to TRBJ1-1, with 7 bases that match TRBD1. Trimming cost V 3 bases and J 5 bases; bases outside gene matches: 6. The CDR3 length is 13 residues. Germline-derived CDR1 and CDR2 are DFQATT and SNEGSKA (reference sequence). CDR3: CSASRPTGTEAFF. The CDR3 DNA sequence: TGCAGTGCTAGTCGCCCGACAGGGACTGAAGCTTTCTTT.